This paragraph covers one T cell receptor beta chain sequence. Its recognized antigen is unknown. Within one base of it there is no much larger clone, and no base qualities were kept. TCRbeta CDR3 regions were amplified from genomic DNA using the immunoSEQ Assay, a bias-controlled multiplex PCR. In the original analysis: The number of nucleated cells in each sample was estimated by amplification of reference gene primers within the assay. To quantify the absolute abundance of each unique TCRbeta CDR3 rearrangement, sequence reads were collapsed and filtered. For each sample, productive Simpson clonality was calculated by taking the square root of Simpson's diversity index across productive rearrangements. This immuneACCESS table, as held by TCRdb, lists in-frame sequences with V and J called but not all clones. Of the missing ones, under half trace to an unresolved V gene in checked studies; the others have no known cause. The D gene and trimming were derived from the DNA, and the V and J assignments and clone size from that table. The sample profile shows roughly 330,000 clones; 80% to 90% of them were found once. About 6.8% of the sample is taken by the ten largest.

For CDR1 and CDR2, the germline V gene lists KGHSH and LQKENI. At the junction V is shortened by 3 bases and J by 5 bases, with 14 bases in between. The CDR3 spans 14 residues, from the cysteine through the phenylalanine. The kept DNA is CDR3 alone, 42 bases in frame from the first base. Another Seattle source contributed samples from volunteer blood donors who had recovered from COVID-19. Each collaborating institution followed its own protocols to collect whole blood in K2EDTA tubes. Collaborator samples were shipped for TCRbeta analysis as frozen whole blood, isolated PBMCs, or DNA extracted from either sample type. The data are from a study of blood T cell repertoires in COVID-19 (TCRdb year 2020). Turning to the overall study: Samples covering the acute and convalescent phases of COVID-19 were provided by collaborators in the United States, Italy and Spain. The repertoires were released in a freely available public database meant as a resource for research on the immune response to SARS-CoV-2. Samples came from the ongoing ImmuneRACE study (first 160 participants) plus 1,254 subjects from 6 global collaborators. Where available, HLA class I and class II types were obtained from metadata supplied by the sample provider rather than from assay-based typing. The material from the prospective study consisted of cDNA or gDNA derived from T cells, B-cell-depleted T cells, or PBMCs. Subjects who had been exposed to COVID-19, were actively infected with it, or had recovered from it provided the deeply sampled blood TCRbeta repertoires that made up the dataset. Sample metadata almost always included a de-identified subject ID, COVID-19 status, age in years and sex. Findings and caveats that apply to the study as a whole: The amount of clinical and demographic metadata varied by source and participant and was provided uncurated.

What was sequenced was peripheral blood. The receptor was derived from a man between 18 and 29 years old who had recovered from COVID-19. The rearranged segments are TRBV18 and TRBJ2-7; a tentative D call is TRBD2 (6 bases match). The DNA reads TGTGCCAGCTCACCCCGGACTACGACGCACGAGCAGTACTTC. The encoded protein is CASSPRTTTHEQYF.